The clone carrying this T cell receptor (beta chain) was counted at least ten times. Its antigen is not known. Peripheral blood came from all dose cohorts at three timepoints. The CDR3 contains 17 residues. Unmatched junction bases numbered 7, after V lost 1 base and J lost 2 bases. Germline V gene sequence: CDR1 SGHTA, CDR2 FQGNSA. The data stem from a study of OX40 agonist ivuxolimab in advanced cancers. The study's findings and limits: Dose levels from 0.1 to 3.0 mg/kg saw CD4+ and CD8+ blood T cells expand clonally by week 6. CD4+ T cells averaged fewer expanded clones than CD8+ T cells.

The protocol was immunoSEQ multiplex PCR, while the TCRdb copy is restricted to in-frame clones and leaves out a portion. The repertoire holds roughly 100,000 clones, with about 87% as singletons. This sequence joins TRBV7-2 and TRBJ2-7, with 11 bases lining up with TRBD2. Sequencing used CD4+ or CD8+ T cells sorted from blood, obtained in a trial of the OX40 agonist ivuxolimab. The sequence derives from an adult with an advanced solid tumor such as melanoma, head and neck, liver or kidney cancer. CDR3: CASSLELLAGVPYEQYF. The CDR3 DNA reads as TGTGCCAGCAGCTTAGAATTACTAGCGGGAGTTCCCTACGAGCAGTACTTC.